This is a list of T cell receptor beta chains from one sample in a study of cytomegalovirus exposure and HLA in healthy donors. The table came from immunoSEQ multiplex PCR; TCRdb's copy has only in-frame clones and leaves some out. The repertoire has 99,000 or so clones, roughly three quarters of them found once; the top ten carry 3.2%. Sequenced input: PBMCs. The receptors come from a man younger than 40 in good health and CMV-seronegative. The CDR3 runs from the conserved cysteine through the conserved F or W. The D gene is left open where the match is weak. Clone size, where shown, is once, few, many, or a class for clones that have expanded.

cdr3_length	j_call	v_call	clone_size	d_call	cdr3_aa	cdr3_nt
13	TRBJ2-1	TRBV30	once	NA	CAWSGRVGNEQFF	TGTGCCTGGAGCGGGAGAGTGGGCAATGAGCAGTTCTTC
16	TRBJ1-5	TRBV27	NA	TRBD1	CASSAWGQGALQPQHF	TGTGCCAGCAGCGCCTGGGGACAGGGGGCGCTTCAGCCCCAGCATTTT
16	TRBJ2-6	TRBV4-3	NA	NA	CASSPQDISGANGLTF	TGCGCCAGCAGCCCCCAGGATATCTCTGGGGCCAACGGCCTGACTTTC
17	TRBJ2-2	TRBV14	NA	TRBD2	CASSQGALAGTTGELFF	TGTGCCAGCAGCCAAGGGGCACTAGCGGGAACCACCGGGGAGCTGTTTTTT
16	TRBJ2-5	TRBV5-4	few	TRBD2	CASSLGVAGGQETQYF	TGTGCCAGCAGCTTGGGGGTAGCGGGAGGGCAGGAGACCCAGTACTTC
15	TRBJ1-6	TRBV18	NA	NA	CASSTQGAVGSPLHF	TGTGCCAGCTCAACACAGGGAGCGGTAGGGTCACCCCTCCACTTT
15	TRBJ1-2	TRBV11-3	NA	TRBD1	CASSRDREGHYGYTF	TGTGCCAGCAGCAGGGACAGGGAGGGGCACTATGGCTACACCTTC
19	TRBJ2-3	TRBV7-9	NA	TRBD2	CASSLGLAGGIASTDTQYF	TGTGCCAGCAGCTTAGGGCTAGCGGGAGGGATCGCTAGCACAGATACGCAGTATTTT
16	TRBJ2-1	TRBV7-9	NA	NA	CASSPSSRSTYNEQFF	TGTGCCAGCAGCCCCTCTAGCCGGAGTACCTACAATGAGCAGTTCTTC
15	TRBJ2-3	TRBV19	few	TRBD1	CASTQFDRGQDTQYF	TGTGCCAGTACCCAGTTCGACAGGGGGCAAGATACGCAGTATTTT
16	TRBJ2-7	TRBV5-1	NA	TRBD2	CASSLSRAGRTYEQYF	TGCGCCAGCAGCTTGAGCCGAGCGGGGAGAACCTACGAGCAGTACTTC
13	TRBJ1-1	TRBV30	few	NA	CAWSARGDTEAFF	TGTGCCTGGAGTGCTAGAGGAGACACTGAAGCTTTCTTT
14	TRBJ2-1	TRBV12-5	few	TRBD1	CASTRTGGYNEQFF	TGTGCTAGTACCCGGACAGGGGGCTACAATGAGCAGTTCTTC
14	TRBJ1-3	TRBV7-2	NA	NA	CASNIGGSGNTIYF	TGTGCCAGCAATATAGGGGGATCTGGAAACACCATATATTTT
15	TRBJ1-2	TRBV4-2	few	NA	CASSQPGQTFYGYTF	TGTGCCAGCAGCCAACCGGGACAAACTTTCTATGGCTACACCTTC
15	TRBJ2-5	TRBV7-9	NA	TRBD1	CASSERTGGLETQYF	TGTGCCAGCAGCGAGAGGACAGGGGGATTAGAGACCCAGTACTTC
15	TRBJ1-1	TRBV28	NA	TRBD1	CASSPPGQMNTEAFF	TGTGCCAGCAGCCCTCCGGGACAGATGAACACTGAAGCTTTCTTT
16	TRBJ1-3	TRBV6-5	once	NA	CASSYSAEPSGNTIYF	TGTGCCAGCAGTTACTCCGCCGAGCCCTCTGGAAACACCATATATTTT
18	TRBJ2-5	TRBV25-1	NA	TRBD1	CASRNAPLQGKTRETQYF	TGTGCCAGCAGGAACGCCCCGTTACAGGGGAAGACAAGAGAAACCCAGTACTTC
14	TRBJ2-7	TRBV28	few	NA	CASSLLGGGYEQYF	TGTGCCAGCAGTTTATTAGGGGGGGGTTACGAGCAGTACTTC
16	TRBJ1-3	TRBV11-2	once	NA	CASSSTTGDPRNTIYF	TGTGCCAGCAGCTCTACTACAGGTGACCCCAGAAACACCATATATTTT
14	TRBJ2-4	TRBV2	NA	NA	CASSLQLAKNIQYF	TGTGCCAGCAGTCTGCAGTTAGCCAAAAACATTCAGTACTTC
13	TRBJ1-5	TRBV6-5	NA	TRBD1	CASSRNDRDSRHF	TGTGCCAGCAGTCGTAATGACAGGGATTCACGGCATTTT
16	TRBJ2-5	TRBV5-6	few	NA	CASSLAAGAPTETQYF	TGTGCCAGCAGCTTGGCGGCTGGGGCGCCTACGGAGACCCAGTACTTC
14	TRBJ1-1	TRBV7-9	NA	NA	CASSHRDTNTEAFF	TGTGCCAGCAGCCACAGGGATACGAACACTGAAGCTTTCTTT
15	TRBJ1-4	TRBV25-1	NA	TRBD1	CASSEWGRGPEKLFF	TGTGCCAGCAGTGAATGGGGCAGGGGGCCGGAAAAACTGTTTTTT
17	TRBJ2-6	TRBV28	few	TRBD1	CASSSPGQISGANVLTF	TGTGCCAGCAGTTCTCCGGGACAGATCTCTGGGGCCAACGTCCTGACTTTC
16	TRBJ2-3	TRBV11-3	NA	TRBD2	CASSQFRGGSTDTQYF	TGTGCCAGCAGCCAATTTCGTGGCGGGAGTACAGATACGCAGTATTTT
12	TRBJ1-2	TRBV6-4	NA	NA	CASSDSNRGYTF	TGTGCCAGCAGTGACTCAAACAGGGGCTACACCTTC
14	TRBJ1-1	TRBV6-5	NA	NA	CASSLRGVRTEAFF	TGTGCCAGCAGTCTCAGGGGCGTGAGGACTGAAGCTTTCTTT
13	TRBJ2-5	TRBV6-6	NA	TRBD2	CASIPSGSETQYF	TGTGCCAGCATACCTAGCGGGAGTGAGACCCAGTACTTC
17	TRBJ2-2	TRBV5-1	NA	TRBD1	CASSPEGQGVGTGELFF	TGCGCCAGCAGCCCTGAGGGACAGGGGGTAGGCACCGGGGAGCTGTTTTTT
14	TRBJ2-4	TRBV11-3	NA	NA	CASSALGGRHSQYF	TGTGCCAGCAGCGCCCTCGGGGGGCGGCACAGTCAGTACTTC
17	TRBJ2-6	TRBV30	NA	TRBD1	CAWRVNPGQRGANVLTF	TGTGCCTGGAGGGTAAACCCGGGACAGAGGGGGGCCAACGTCCTGACTTTC
15	TRBJ1-5	TRBV28	NA	NA	CASSFAEGGNQPQHF	TGTGCCAGCAGTTTTGCCGAAGGAGGCAATCAGCCCCAGCATTTT
16	TRBJ1-4	TRBV7-2	few	NA	CASSKGGGGPNEKLFF	TGTGCCAGCAGCAAGGGGGGGGGTGGACCTAATGAAAAACTGTTTTTT
15	TRBJ2-5	TRBV10-3	NA	TRBD1	CAISRTGGYQETQYF	TGTGCCATCAGCCGGACAGGGGGATACCAAGAGACCCAGTACTTC
18	TRBJ2-2	TRBV7-9	NA	NA	CASRTGHLFDANTGELFF	TGTGCCAGCAGAACGGGACACCTATTCGACGCGAACACCGGGGAGCTGTTTTTT
15	TRBJ1-2	TRBV5-5	NA	NA	CASSPEAGANYGYTF	TGTGCCAGCAGCCCGGAGGCGGGGGCTAACTATGGCTACACCTTC
15	TRBJ2-3	TRBV6-5	NA	NA	CASSYGRTRRDTQYF	TGTGCCAGCAGTTACGGGAGGACAAGAAGGGATACGCAGTATTTT
16	TRBJ2-1	TRBV5-4	once	NA	CASSLGGLAAYNEQFF	TGTGCCAGCAGCTTGGGGGGGCTAGCGGCCTACAATGAGCAGTTCTTC
14	TRBJ2-5	TRBV5-4	NA	NA	CASSLGGQQETQYF	TGTGCCAGCAGCTTGGGAGGGCAGCAAGAGACCCAGTACTTC
14	TRBJ2-1	TRBV11-3	NA	TRBD1	CASSLKNRGNEQFF	TGTGCCAGCAGCTTAAAAAACAGGGGGAATGAGCAGTTCTTC
15	TRBJ2-1	TRBV5-5	NA	TRBD2	CASSRLGTRKDEQFF	TGTGCCAGCAGCCGGTTGGGGACTAGGAAAGATGAGCAGTTCTTC
16	TRBJ2-3	TRBV19	few	NA	CASTRRTSTSTDTQYF	TGTGCCAGTACCCGACGGACAAGTACTAGCACAGATACGCAGTATTTT
17	TRBJ2-5	TRBV5-1	NA	TRBD1	CASSLRATGTGQETQYF	TGCGCCAGCAGCTTAAGAGCTACCGGGACAGGGCAAGAGACCCAGTACTTC
11	TRBJ1-1	TRBV29-1	NA	NA	CSVRVNTEAFF	TGCAGCGTTCGGGTCAACACTGAAGCTTTCTTT
16	TRBJ2-1	TRBV5-1	NA	NA	CASSFGLLGMNNEQFF	TGCGCCAGCAGCTTCGGACTACTAGGGATGAACAATGAGCAGTTCTTC
16	TRBJ1-5	TRBV4-1	NA	NA	CASSSTRGGSNQPQHF	TGCGCCAGCAGCTCAACCAGAGGAGGAAGCAATCAGCCCCAGCATTTT
11	TRBJ1-1	TRBV6-5	NA	NA	CASSLGTEAFF	TGTGCCAGCAGTCTAGGAACTGAAGCTTTCTTT
15	TRBJ1-1	TRBV4-3	NA	NA	CASSLPRGRNTEAFF	TGCGCCAGCAGCCTACCCCGGGGTCGGAACACTGAAGCTTTCTTT
15	TRBJ1-5	TRBV19	NA	TRBD1	CASSPRGRGNQPQHF	TGTGCCAGTAGTCCGAGGGGGCGAGGCAATCAGCCCCAGCATTTT
14	TRBJ1-1	TRBV7-8	NA	NA	CASIPERGNTEAFF	TGTGCCAGTATTCCCGAGCGGGGGAACACTGAAGCTTTCTTT
15	TRBJ1-4	TRBV4-3	few	NA	CASSQDRLDNEKLFF	TGCGCCAGCAGCCAAGACAGGCTCGATAATGAAAAACTGTTTTTT
18	TRBJ2-1	TRBV19	few	TRBD2	CASSTFSGGMGSGNEQFF	TGTGCCAGTAGTACGTTTTCGGGAGGGATGGGTAGTGGCAATGAGCAGTTCTTC
13	TRBJ2-5	TRBV2	few	TRBD1	CASSPTGRETQYF	TGTGCCAGCAGTCCGACAGGGCGAGAGACCCAGTACTTC
16	TRBJ1-4	TRBV7-9	NA	TRBD1	CASSSVPGQGTEKLFF	TGTGCCAGCAGCTCAGTACCGGGACAGGGTACTGAAAAACTGTTTTTT
15	TRBJ2-7	TRBV25-1	NA	NA	CASSRPAGYPYEQYF	TGTGCCAGCAGTCGGCCGGCGGGATACCCCTACGAGCAGTACTTC
19	TRBJ2-3	TRBV4-3	NA	TRBD2	CASSQGKRTSGSLTDTQYF	TGCGCCAGCAGCCAAGGTAAAAGGACTAGCGGGAGTCTGACAGATACGCAGTATTTT